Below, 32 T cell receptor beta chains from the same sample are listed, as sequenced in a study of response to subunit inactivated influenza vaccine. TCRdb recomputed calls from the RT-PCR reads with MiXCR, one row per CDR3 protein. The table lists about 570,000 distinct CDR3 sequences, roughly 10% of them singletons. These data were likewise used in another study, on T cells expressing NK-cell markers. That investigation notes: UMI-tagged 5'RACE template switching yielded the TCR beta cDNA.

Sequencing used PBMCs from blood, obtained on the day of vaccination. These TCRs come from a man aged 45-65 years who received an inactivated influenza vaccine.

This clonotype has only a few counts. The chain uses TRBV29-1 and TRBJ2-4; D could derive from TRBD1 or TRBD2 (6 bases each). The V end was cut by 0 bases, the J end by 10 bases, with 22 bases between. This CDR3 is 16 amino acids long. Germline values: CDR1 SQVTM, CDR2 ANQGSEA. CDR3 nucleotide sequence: TGCAGCGTTGAAGAACCCGGGGGCGCAGCTCTAAGGATTCAGTACTTC. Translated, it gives CSVEEPGGAALRIQYF.

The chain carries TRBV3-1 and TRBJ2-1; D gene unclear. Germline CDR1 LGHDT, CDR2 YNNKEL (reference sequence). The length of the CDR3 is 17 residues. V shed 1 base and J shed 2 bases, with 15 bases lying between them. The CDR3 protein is CASSQGAPTIPYNEQFF. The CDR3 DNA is TGTGCCAGCAGCCAAGGGGCGCCTACCATTCCCTACAATGAGCAGTTCTTC.

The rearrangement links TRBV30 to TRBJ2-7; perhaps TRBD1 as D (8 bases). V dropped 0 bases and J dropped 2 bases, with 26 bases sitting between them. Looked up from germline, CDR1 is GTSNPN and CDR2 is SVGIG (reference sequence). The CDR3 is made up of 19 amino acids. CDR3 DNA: TGTGCCTGGAGTGTGTTGGTCGGACCGGGGGGACAGGTGGCCTACGAGCAGTACTTC. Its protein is CAWSVLVGPGGQVAYEQYF.

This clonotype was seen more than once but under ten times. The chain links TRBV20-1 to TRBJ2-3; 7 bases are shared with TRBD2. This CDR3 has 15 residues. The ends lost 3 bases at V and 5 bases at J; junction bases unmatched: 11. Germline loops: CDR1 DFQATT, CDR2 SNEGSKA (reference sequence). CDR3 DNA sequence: TGCAGTGCTAGGGCGGTAGCGGGTGCGGGAGATACGCAGTATTTT. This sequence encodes CSARAVAGAGDTQYF.

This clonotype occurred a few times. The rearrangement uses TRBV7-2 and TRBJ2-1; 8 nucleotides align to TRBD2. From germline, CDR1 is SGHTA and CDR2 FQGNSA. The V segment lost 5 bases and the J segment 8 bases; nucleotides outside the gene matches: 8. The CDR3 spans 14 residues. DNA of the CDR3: TGTGCCAGCAGCGGGGGGACTAGTTGGGATGAGCAGTTCTTC. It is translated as CASSGGTSWDEQFF.

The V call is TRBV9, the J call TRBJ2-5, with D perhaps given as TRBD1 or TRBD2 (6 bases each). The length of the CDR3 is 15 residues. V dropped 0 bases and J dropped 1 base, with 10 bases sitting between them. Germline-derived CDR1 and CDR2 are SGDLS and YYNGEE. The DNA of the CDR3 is TGTGCCAGCAGCGTAGCGTGGGGGGCCCAAGAGACCCAGTACTTC. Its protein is CASSVAWGAQETQYF. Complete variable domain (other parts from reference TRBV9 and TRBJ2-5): DSGVTQTPKHLITATGQRVTLRCSPRSGDLSVYWYQQSLDQGLQFLIQYYNGEERAKGNILERFSAQQFPDLHSELNLSSLELGDSALYFCASSVAWGAQETQYFGPGTRLLVL.

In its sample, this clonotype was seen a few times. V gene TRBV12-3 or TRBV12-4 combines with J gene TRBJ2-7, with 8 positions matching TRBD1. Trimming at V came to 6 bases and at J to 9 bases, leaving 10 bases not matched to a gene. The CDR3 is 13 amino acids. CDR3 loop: CASSTTGQGLQYF. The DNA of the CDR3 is TGTGCCAGCAGCACAACCGGACAGGGTTTGCAGTACTTC.

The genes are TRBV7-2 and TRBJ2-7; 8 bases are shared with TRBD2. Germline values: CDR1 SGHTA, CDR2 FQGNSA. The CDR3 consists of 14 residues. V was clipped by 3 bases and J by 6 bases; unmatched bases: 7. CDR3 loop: CASSFQREKVEQYF. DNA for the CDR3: TGTGCCAGCAGCTTCCAGCGGGAGAAGGTCGAGCAGTACTTC.

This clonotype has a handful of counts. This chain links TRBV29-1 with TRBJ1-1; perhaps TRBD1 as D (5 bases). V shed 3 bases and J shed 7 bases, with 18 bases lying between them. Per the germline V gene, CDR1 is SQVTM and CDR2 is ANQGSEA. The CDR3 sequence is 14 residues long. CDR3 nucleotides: TGCAGCGTTGAGTGGAAGGGGAACGATCTTGAAGCTTTCTTT. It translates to CSVEWKGNDLEAFF.

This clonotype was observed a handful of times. The CDR3 protein is CASSPWGGGDYNEQFF. CDR3 coding DNA: TGTGCCAGCAGCCCTTGGGGAGGGGGCGACTACAATGAGCAGTTCTTC. V usage is TRBV3-1 and J usage is TRBJ2-1; D may correspond to TRBD1 or TRBD2 (7 bases each). Germline values: CDR1 LGHDT, CDR2 YNNKEL (reference sequence). The CDR3 is made up of 16 amino acids. V lost 4 bases and J lost 3, with 16 bases in between.

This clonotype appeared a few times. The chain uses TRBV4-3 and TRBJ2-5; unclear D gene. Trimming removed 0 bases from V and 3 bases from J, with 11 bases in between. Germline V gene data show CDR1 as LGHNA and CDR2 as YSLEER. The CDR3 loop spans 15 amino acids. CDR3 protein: CASSQDRRSEETQYF. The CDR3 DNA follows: TGCGCCAGCAGCCAAGATAGAAGAAGCGAAGAGACCCAGTACTTC.

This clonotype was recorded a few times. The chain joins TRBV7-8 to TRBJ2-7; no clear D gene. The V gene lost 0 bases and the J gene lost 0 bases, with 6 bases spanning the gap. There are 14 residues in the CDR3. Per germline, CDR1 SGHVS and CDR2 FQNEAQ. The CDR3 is CASSLAYSSYEQYF. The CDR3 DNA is TGTGCCAGCAGCTTAGCTTACAGCTCCTACGAGCAGTACTTC.

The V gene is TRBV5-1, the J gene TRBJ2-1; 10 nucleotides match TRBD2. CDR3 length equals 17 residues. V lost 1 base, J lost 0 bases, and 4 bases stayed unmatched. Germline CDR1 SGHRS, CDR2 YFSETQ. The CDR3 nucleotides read TGCGCCAGCAGCTTGACTAGCGGGATGTCCTCCTACAATGAGCAGTTCTTC. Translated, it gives CASSLTSGMSSYNEQFF. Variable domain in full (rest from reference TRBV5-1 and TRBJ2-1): KAGVTQTPRYLIKTRGQQVTLSCSPISGHRSVSWYQQTPGQGLQFLFEYFSETQRNKGNFPGRFSGRQFSNSRSEMNVSTLELGDSALYLCASSLTSGMSSYNEQFFGPGTRLTVL.

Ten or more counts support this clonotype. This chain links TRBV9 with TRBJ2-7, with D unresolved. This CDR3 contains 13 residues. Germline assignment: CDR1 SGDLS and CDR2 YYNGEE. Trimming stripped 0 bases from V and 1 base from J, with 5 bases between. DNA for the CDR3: TGTGCCAGCAGCGTAGGGCATTCCTACGAGCAGTACTTC. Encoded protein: CASSVGHSYEQYF.

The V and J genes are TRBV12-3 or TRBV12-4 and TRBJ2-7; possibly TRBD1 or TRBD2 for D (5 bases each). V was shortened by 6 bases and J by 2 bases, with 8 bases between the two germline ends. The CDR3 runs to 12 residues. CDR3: CASSGAAYEQYF. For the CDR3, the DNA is TGTGCCAGCAGCGGGGCCGCCTACGAGCAGTACTTC.

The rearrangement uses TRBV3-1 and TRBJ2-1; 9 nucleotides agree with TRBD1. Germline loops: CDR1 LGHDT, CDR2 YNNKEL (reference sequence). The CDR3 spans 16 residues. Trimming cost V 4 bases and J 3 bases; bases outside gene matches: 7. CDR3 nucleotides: TGTGCCAGCAGCCCCGGGGGGACAGGGTTCTACAATGAGCAGTTCTTC. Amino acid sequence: CASSPGGTGFYNEQFF.

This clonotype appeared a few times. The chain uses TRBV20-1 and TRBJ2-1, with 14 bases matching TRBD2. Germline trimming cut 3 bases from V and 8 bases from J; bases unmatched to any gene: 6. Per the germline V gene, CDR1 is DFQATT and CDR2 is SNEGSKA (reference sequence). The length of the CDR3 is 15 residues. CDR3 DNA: TGCAGTGCTAGTCCGGGACTAGCGGGGGTGTATGAGCAGTTCTTC. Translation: CSASPGLAGVYEQFF.

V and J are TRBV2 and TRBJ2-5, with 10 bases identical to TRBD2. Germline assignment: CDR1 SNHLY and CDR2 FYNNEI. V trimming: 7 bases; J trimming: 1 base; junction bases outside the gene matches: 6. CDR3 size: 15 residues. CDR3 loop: CASKMASGSQETQYF. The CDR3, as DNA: TGTGCCAGCAAGATGGCTAGCGGGAGCCAAGAGACCCAGTACTTC.

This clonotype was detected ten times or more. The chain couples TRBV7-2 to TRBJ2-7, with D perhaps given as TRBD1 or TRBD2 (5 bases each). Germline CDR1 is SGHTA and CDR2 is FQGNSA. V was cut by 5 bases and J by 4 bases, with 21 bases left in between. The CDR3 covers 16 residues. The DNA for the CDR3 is TGTGCCAGCAGCGACCCCGGGACGGGTCCGGCGTACGAGCAGTACTTC. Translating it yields CASSDPGTGPAYEQYF. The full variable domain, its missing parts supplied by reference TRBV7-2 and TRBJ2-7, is GAGVSQSPSNKVTEKGKDVELRCDPISGHTALYWYRQSLGQGLEFLIYFQGNSAPDKSGLPSDRFSAERTGGSVSTLTIQRTQQEDSAVYLCASSDPGTGPAYEQYFGPGTRLTVT.

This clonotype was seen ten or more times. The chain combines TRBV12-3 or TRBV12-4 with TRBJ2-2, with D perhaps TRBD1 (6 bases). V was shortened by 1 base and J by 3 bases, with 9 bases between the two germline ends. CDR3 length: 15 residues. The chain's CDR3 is CASSLDQGYTGELFF. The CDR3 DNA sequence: TGTGCCAGCAGTTTAGACCAGGGGTACACCGGGGAGCTGTTTTTT.

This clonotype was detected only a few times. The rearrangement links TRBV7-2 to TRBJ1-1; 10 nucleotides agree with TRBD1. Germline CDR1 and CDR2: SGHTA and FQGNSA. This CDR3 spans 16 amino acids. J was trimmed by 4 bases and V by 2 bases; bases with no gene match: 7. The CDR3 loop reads CASSLRTGGGGTEAFF. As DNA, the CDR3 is TGTGCCAGCAGCTTACGGACAGGGGGGGGAGGCACTGAAGCTTTCTTT. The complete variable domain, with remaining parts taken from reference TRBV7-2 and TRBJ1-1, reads GAGVSQSPSNKVTEKGKDVELRCDPISGHTALYWYRQSLGQGLEFLIYFQGNSAPDKSGLPSDRFSAERTGGSVSTLTIQRTQQEDSAVYLCASSLRTGGGGTEAFFGQGTRLTVV.

CDR3 amino acids: CAISEVRDRGPTGELFF. In DNA form, the CDR3 reads TGTGCCATCAGTGAAGTGCGAGACAGGGGGCCTACCGGGGAGCTGTTTTTT. This chain joins TRBV10-3 and TRBJ2-2; 10 positions match TRBD1. The V segment lost 3 bases and the J segment 5 bases; nucleotides outside the gene matches: 9. CDR1 ENHRY and CDR2 SYGVKD come from the germline V gene. CDR3 length equals 17 residues.

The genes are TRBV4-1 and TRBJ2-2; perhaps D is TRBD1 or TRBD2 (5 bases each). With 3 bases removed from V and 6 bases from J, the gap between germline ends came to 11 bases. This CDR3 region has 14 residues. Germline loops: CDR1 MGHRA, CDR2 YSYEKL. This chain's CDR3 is CASSQRGSAGELFF. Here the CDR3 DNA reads TGCGCCAGCAGCCAGAGGGGCTCGGCCGGGGAGCTGTTTTTT.

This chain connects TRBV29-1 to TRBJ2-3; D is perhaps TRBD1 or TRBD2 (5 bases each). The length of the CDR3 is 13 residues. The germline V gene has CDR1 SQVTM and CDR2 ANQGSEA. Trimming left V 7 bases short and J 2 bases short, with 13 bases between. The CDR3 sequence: CSARGRLTDTQYF. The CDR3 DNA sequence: TGCAGCGCGAGGGGCAGGCTCACAGATACGCAGTATTTT.

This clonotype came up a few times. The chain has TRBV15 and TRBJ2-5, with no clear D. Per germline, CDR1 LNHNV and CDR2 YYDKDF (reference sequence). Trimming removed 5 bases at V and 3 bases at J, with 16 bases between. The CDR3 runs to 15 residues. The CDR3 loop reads CATSETWGNEETQYF. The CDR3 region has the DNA TGTGCCACCAGCGAGACCTGGGGAAACGAAGAGACCCAGTACTTC.

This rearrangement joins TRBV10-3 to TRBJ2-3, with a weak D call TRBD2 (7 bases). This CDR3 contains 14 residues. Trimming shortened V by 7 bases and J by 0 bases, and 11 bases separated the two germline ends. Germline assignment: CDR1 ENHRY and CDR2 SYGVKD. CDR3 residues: CAINSGGSTDTQYF. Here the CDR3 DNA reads TGTGCCATCAACTCGGGGGGCAGCACAGATACGCAGTATTTT.

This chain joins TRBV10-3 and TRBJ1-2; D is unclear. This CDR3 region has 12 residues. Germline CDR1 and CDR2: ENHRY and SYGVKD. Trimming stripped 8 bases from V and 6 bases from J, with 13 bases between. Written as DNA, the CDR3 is TGTGCCATCGAGGACGGATACCATGGCTACACCTTC. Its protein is CAIEDGYHGYTF.

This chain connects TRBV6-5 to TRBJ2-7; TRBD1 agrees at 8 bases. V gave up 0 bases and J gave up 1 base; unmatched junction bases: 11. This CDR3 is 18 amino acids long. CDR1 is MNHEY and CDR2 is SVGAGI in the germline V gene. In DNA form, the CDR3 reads TGTGCCAGCAGTTACTCGATTCCAGGGGGCAAAGGATCCTACGAGCAGTACTTC. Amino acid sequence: CASSYSIPGGKGSYEQYF.

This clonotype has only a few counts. The CDR3 nucleotides read TGCGCCAGCAGCTTGGCGGGCGAGAGCTCCTACGAGCAGTACTTC. Translated, it gives CASSLAGESSYEQYF. V and J are TRBV5-1 and TRBJ2-7, with D unclear. The ends were cut back, 0 bases at V and 0 bases at J, with 10 bases in the middle. CDR1 and CDR2 from the germline V gene are SGHRS and YFSETQ. The CDR3 sequence is 15 residues long.

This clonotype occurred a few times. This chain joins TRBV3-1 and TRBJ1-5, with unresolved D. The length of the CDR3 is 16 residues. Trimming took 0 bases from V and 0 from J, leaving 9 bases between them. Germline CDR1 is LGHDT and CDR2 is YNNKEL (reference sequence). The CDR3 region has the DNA TGTGCCAGCAGCCAAGACGGGTCGGATAGCAATCAGCCCCAGCATTTT. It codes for CASSQDGSDSNQPQHF. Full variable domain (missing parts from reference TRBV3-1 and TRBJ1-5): DTAVSQTPKYLVTQMGNDKSIKCEQNLGHDTMYWYKQDSKKFLKIMFSYNNKELIINETVPNRFSPKSPDKAHLNLHINSLELGDSAVYFCASSQDGSDSNQPQHFGDGTRLSIL.

The CDR3 sequence: CASSLMARGETQYF. The CDR3, as DNA: TGTGCCAGCAGTTTAATGGCCCGTGGGGAAACCCAGTACTTC. V usage is TRBV12-3 or TRBV12-4 and J usage is TRBJ2-5; no definite D call. The CDR3 is made up of 14 amino acids. Trimming removed 2 bases from V and 8 bases from J, with 15 bases in between.

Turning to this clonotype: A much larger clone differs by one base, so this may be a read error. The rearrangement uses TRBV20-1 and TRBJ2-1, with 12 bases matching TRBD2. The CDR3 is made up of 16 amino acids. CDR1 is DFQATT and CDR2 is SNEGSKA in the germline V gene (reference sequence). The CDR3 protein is CCARAKTSGGPGEQFF. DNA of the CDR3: TGCTGTGCTAGAGCTAAGACTAGCGGGGGTCCGGGTGAGCAGTTCTTC.